This T cell receptor beta chain comes out of a study of cytomegalovirus exposure and HLA in healthy donors (dated by TCRdb to about 2017). The study in broad terms: According to a later analysis, the 120 or so validation repertoires were produced on the same platform as the 666 repertoires of the first cohort. The study aimed to test whether cataloging public T cell receptors could reveal signatures of past pathogen exposure. Besides the first cohort of roughly 640 subjects, a separate validation cohort made up of roughly 130 different subjects was used. High-throughput TCR immunosequencing, statistical association of individual TCRs with disease status, and machine learning were combined to predict cytomegalovirus infection status. The research as a whole found: In vitro tests confirmed that a few of the cytomegalovirus-associated TCR beta chains recognize cytomegalovirus antigens. While some public TCRs were present in many individuals, most TCR sequences turned up only very rarely across donors. The study listed 164 TCR beta chains as associated with cytomegalovirus. The authors suggested that the approach could potentially be generalized to other disease states and immunological phenotypes. The classifier was reported to diagnose cytomegalovirus status with high specificity and sensitivity in both the original cohort and the validation cohort. Of the cluster scores, approximately 94% were above 0 in a later analysis, which found that TCRs clustered in the first cohort also tended to co-occur in the roughly 130 validation repertoires. A later analysis had no HLA typing for the validation cohort, so co-occurrence there was scored across all 110 or so repertoires.

The method behind the library was the immunoSEQ multiplex PCR assay. The paper's processing steps were these. A statistical classification framework was built to diagnose cytomegalovirus status from the catalog of TCR beta chain sequences. TCRdb took over this immuneACCESS table, retaining in-frame rearrangements with V and J assigned. Such tables are incomplete; in checked studies, under half of the missing clones stem from an unresolved V gene, and the remainder is unexplained. D and trimming were read from the DNA, whereas the V and J calls and clone size are those reported in that table. This sample gives roughly 250,000 clones in total; around 91% of them show up just once. The ten largest clones take up under 0.45% of the sample. From the cysteine through the phenylalanine, the CDR3 covers 16 amino acids. Only the CDR3 region is kept as DNA, spanning 48 bases read in frame from base 1. The germline V gene sets CDR1 to SGHRS and CDR2 to YFSETQ. V loses 0 bases, J loses 0 bases, and the germline ends lie 12 bases apart.

Only one count was recorded for this clone. Its antigen target is currently unknown. Within one base of it there is no much larger clone, and no base qualities were kept. The donors were included in the validation cohort of 100 to 150 subjects, a group kept apart from the approximately 700-subject first cohort. This clonotype originated in a young woman in good health and CMV-seronegative. The chain is assembled from TRBV5-1 and TRBJ1-1, with the D gene not clear enough to name. Sample: PBMCs. In nucleotides, the sequence is TGCGCCAGCAGCTTGGAACCCTCTGAGGTGAACACTGAAGCTTTCTTT. This is translated as CASSLEPSEVNTEAFF.